A selection of T cell receptor beta chains follows, all from one sample in a study of lymphopenia after photon versus proton radiotherapy. Clones were read by immunoSEQ multiplex PCR, and TCRdb kept only the in-frame ones, dropping some. This sample has roughly 61,000 clones; roughly 90% occur once, and the top ten carry 13%. Sequenced here: peripheral blood, sampled from a patient treated with proton-based radiotherapy. The receptor source for this set is a man older than 75 with esophageal cancer. CDR3s include the opening cysteine and the closing phenylalanine or tryptophan. Each record gives: D gene, J gene, clone size, CDR3 length, V gene, CDR3 protein, CDR3 DNA. The D gene is left open where the match is weak. Clone size, where shown, is once, few, many, or a class for clones that have expanded.

TRBD1 | TRBJ1-1 | - | 13 | TRBV19 | CASSMRDRGNAFF | TGTGCCAGTAGTATGCGGGACAGGGGGAATGCTTTCTTT
- | TRBJ2-3 | once | 13 | TRBV30 | CAWSVYVREAQYF | TGTGCCTGGAGTGTTTATGTCCGGGAAGCGCAGTATTTT
TRBD2 | TRBJ2-1 | - | 18 | TRBV14 | CASSPRPTSGVSYNEQFF | TGTGCCAGCAGCCCCCGACCCACTAGCGGGGTATCCTACAATGAGCAGTTCTTC
TRBD2 | TRBJ2-5 | - | 14 | TRBV7-8 | CASSLARGQETQYF | TGTGCCAGCAGCTTAGCGCGGGGGCAAGAGACCCAGTACTTC
- | TRBJ2-7 | - | 14 | TRBV7-2 | CASSPSPGAYEQYF | TGTGCCAGCAGCCCCAGCCCGGGTGCCTACGAGCAGTACTTC
TRBD2 | TRBJ2-1 | - | 17 | TRBV4-1 | CASSPFASGSSYNEQFF | TGCGCCAGCAGCCCATTTGCTAGCGGAAGCTCCTACAATGAGCAGTTCTTC
- | TRBJ1-1 | - | 14 | TRBV4-3 | CASSQFPGTGEAFF | TGCGCCAGCAGCCAATTTCCAGGGACCGGAGAAGCTTTCTTT
- | TRBJ1-1 | - | 16 | TRBV4-1 | CASSQGFDSTNTEAFF | TGCGCCAGCAGCCAAGGATTCGACAGTACGAACACTGAAGCTTTCTTT
- | TRBJ1-5 | - | 15 | TRBV19 | CASSIDVQGNQPQHF | TGTGCCAGTAGTATAGATGTACAGGGTAATCAGCCCCAGCATTTT
TRBD2 | TRBJ2-2 | - | 13 | TRBV5-6 | CASSPRTRRELFF | TGTGCCAGCAGCCCGCGGACTAGGAGGGAGCTGTTTTTT
- | TRBJ1-6 | - | 15 | TRBV5-6 | CASSLGGGQISPLHF | TGTGCCAGCAGCTTGGGAGGGGGGCAAATTTCACCCCTCCACTTT
- | TRBJ1-1 | - | 15 | TRBV27 | CASSLSGHLNTEAFF | TGTGCCAGCAGTCTCTCGGGACACTTGAACACTGAAGCTTTCTTT
- | TRBJ1-4 | - | 14 | TRBV12-5 | CASASVGSEEKLFF | TGTGCTAGTGCCTCGGTAGGATCGGAGGAAAAACTGTTTTTT
- | TRBJ2-3 | - | 13 | TRBV18 | CASSPLPTDTQYF | TGTGCCAGCTCACCCCTCCCCACAGATACGCAGTATTTT
- | TRBJ2-1 | once | 14 | TRBV27 | CASSQLSSYNEQFF | TGTGCCAGCAGTCAACTTAGCTCCTACAATGAGCAGTTCTTC
TRBD1 | TRBJ2-1 | - | 14 | TRBV5-1 | CASSMDRANNEQFF | TGCGCCAGCAGCATGGACAGGGCTAACAATGAGCAGTTCTTC
TRBD1 | TRBJ2-3 | - | 17 | TRBV11-2 | CASSLVRTGGSADTQYF | TGTGCCAGCAGCTTAGTCCGGACAGGGGGCTCGGCAGATACGCAGTATTTT
TRBD1 | TRBJ2-7 | - | 15 | TRBV18 | CASSPRTGASYEQYF | TGTGCCAGCTCACCGCGGACAGGGGCTTCCTACGAGCAGTACTTC
- | TRBJ2-1 | - | 10 | TRBV20-1 | CSALSDEQFF | TGCAGTGCCCTGTCGGATGAGCAGTTCTTC
TRBD1 | TRBJ1-4 | few | 14 | TRBV18 | CASSTTGTNEKLFF | TGTGCCAGCTCAACGACAGGGACTAATGAAAAACTGTTTTTT
TRBD1 | TRBJ2-2 | - | 17 | TRBV11-3 | CASSHGTGAGNTGELFF | TGTGCCAGCAGCCACGGGACAGGGGCTGGGAACACCGGGGAGCTGTTTTTT
TRBD2 | TRBJ2-2 | - | 19 | TRBV5-8 | CASSLARGSGRPRSGELFF | TGTGCCAGCAGCTTGGCCCGGGGTAGCGGGAGACCGCGGTCCGGGGAGCTGTTTTTT
- | TRBJ2-2 | - | 15 | TRBV19 | CASSTRQTNTGELFF | TGTGCCAGTAGTACCCGACAGACCAACACCGGGGAGCTGTTTTTT
TRBD1 | TRBJ1-1 | - | 11 | TRBV6-1 | CASSRGQKAFF | TGTGCCAGCTCAAGGGGACAGAAAGCTTTCTTT
- | TRBJ2-3 | - | 15 | TRBV7-9 | CASSFSGLATDTQYF | TGTGCCAGCAGCTTCTCGGGTTTGGCCACAGATACGCAGTATTTT
TRBD1 | TRBJ1-5 | - | 14 | TRBV19 | CASRLRQGYQPQHF | TGTGCCAGTAGGCTGCGACAGGGCTATCAGCCCCAGCATTTT
TRBD1 | TRBJ1-6 | - | 14 | TRBV7-2 | CASSSDRGNSPLHF | TGTGCCAGCAGCTCGGACAGGGGGAATTCACCCCTCCACTTT
- | TRBJ2-7 | - | 14 | TRBV6-6 | CASSSDGTTYEQYF | TGTGCCAGCAGTTCTGACGGGACAACCTACGAGCAGTACTTC
- | TRBJ2-1 | few | 16 | TRBV11-2 | CASSLHPGGIYNEQFF | TGTGCCAGCAGCCTACACCCGGGTGGGATTTACAATGAGCAGTTCTTC
TRBD1 | TRBJ1-2 | - | 16 | TRBV6-6 | CASTQTGTGSGYGYTF | TGTGCCAGCACCCAAACCGGGACAGGAAGTGGCTATGGCTACACCTTC
TRBD2 | TRBJ2-1 | - | 13 | TRBV19 | CASGPTSGGEQFF | TGTGCCAGTGGACCGACTAGCGGAGGTGAGCAGTTCTTC
TRBD1 | TRBJ2-7 | - | 16 | TRBV2 | CASSERWTGGSYEQYF | TGTGCCAGCAGTGAACGTTGGACAGGCGGCTCCTACGAGCAGTACTTC
TRBD1 | TRBJ1-2 | once | 16 | TRBV23-1 | CASSQPPGTGSYGYTF | TGCGCCAGCAGTCAGCCGCCCGGGACAGGGTCCTATGGCTACACCTTC
- | TRBJ2-5 | - | 12 | TRBV4-1 | CASSQEGKTQYF | TGCGCCAGCAGCCAAGAGGGGAAGACCCAGTACTTC
TRBD1 | TRBJ1-4 | few | 14 | TRBV5-1 | CASSFDGVRQGLFF | TGCGCCAGCAGCTTCGACGGGGTGAGACAGGGGCTGTTTTTT
- | TRBJ1-1 | - | 15 | TRBV11-2 | CASSMEGGLGTEAFF | TGTGCCAGCAGCATGGAGGGGGGGCTTGGCACTGAAGCTTTCTTT
TRBD1 | TRBJ1-2 | - | 14 | TRBV15 | CATSRPGTVYGYTF | TGTGCCACCAGCAGACCGGGGACAGTATATGGCTACACCTTC
- | TRBJ1-1 | - | 14 | TRBV7-2 | CASSLVWTDTEAFF | TGTGCCAGCAGCTTAGTTTGGACGGACACTGAAGCTTTCTTT
- | TRBJ2-5 | - | 13 | TRBV5-5 | CASSLETEETQYF | TGTGCCAGCAGCTTGGAGACAGAAGAGACCCAGTACTTC
TRBD2 | TRBJ2-1 | - | 16 | TRBV27 | CASSPRTSGSRNEQFF | TGTGCCAGCAGTCCTAGGACTAGCGGGAGTAGGAATGAGCAGTTCTTC
TRBD1 | TRBJ1-5 | - | 15 | TRBV6-1 | CASSPEGQGERPQHF | TGTGCCAGCAGCCCCGAGGGACAGGGGGAACGGCCCCAGCATTTT
TRBD2 | TRBJ2-3 | - | 15 | TRBV19 | CASSRTSGRSDTQYF | TGTGCCAGTAGCAGGACTAGCGGGAGGTCAGATACGCAGTATTTT
- | TRBJ2-1 | - | 16 | TRBV27 | CASNPRGGNVLNEQFF | TGTGCCAGCAACCCCAGAGGCGGCAATGTATTGAATGAGCAGTTCTTC
- | TRBJ2-5 | - | 15 | TRBV6-6 | CASRRGTTLGETQYF | TGTGCCAGCAGGAGAGGGACGACGCTGGGAGAGACCCAGTACTTC
- | TRBJ2-7 | - | 13 | TRBV19 | CASSIQTRGEQYF | TGTGCCAGTAGTATCCAAACCCGGGGCGAGCAGTACTTC
TRBD1 | TRBJ2-7 | - | 14 | TRBV13 | CASTISGGGYEQYF | TGTGCCAGCACCATCTCAGGGGGCGGGTACGAGCAGTACTTC
- | TRBJ2-1 | - | 13 | TRBV27 | CASSLRGPNEQFF | TGTGCCAGCAGTTTACGGGGACCCAATGAGCAGTTCTTC
- | TRBJ2-7 | few | 14 | TRBV30 | CAWRGDLESYEQYF | TGTGCCTGGAGGGGGGATTTAGAGTCCTACGAGCAGTACTTC
TRBD1 | TRBJ2-2 | - | 17 | TRBV19 | CASSMVYGTGDTGELFF | TGTGCCAGTAGTATGGTGTACGGGACAGGGGACACCGGGGAGCTGTTTTTT